A single sample gave rise to the 31 T cell receptor beta chains below, sequenced in a study of T cells in Graves' hyperthyroidism and ophthalmopathy. Authors of the study amplified TCR beta CDR3 regions from RNA transcripts. Carried out on the TCR CDR3, a first-round RT-PCR used the HTBI primer set. From the multiplex PCR reads, TCRdb called clonotypes with MiXCR, one entry per CDR3 protein. The sample contains approximately 400,000 distinct CDR3 sequences, less than 20% of which appear only once. Material for sequencing was blood. The receptor source for this set is a woman aged 18-29 years with Graves' hyperthyroidism.

This clonotype came up many times. The germline gene is not matched at one end of the junction; a read error may be the cause. This sequence joins TRBV2 and TRBJ1-2; TRBD1 aligns across 7 bases. Germline CDR1 and CDR2: SNHLY and FYNNEI. The CDR3 contains 18 residues. In DNA, the CDR3 is TGTGCCAGCAGTACCGTAGAGGGGGCCCTACCTCTATGGCTACAATTCTCCTTC. This translates into CASSTVEGALPLWLQFSF.

There are many counts of this clonotype. V is TRBV12-3 or TRBV12-4 and J is TRBJ2-1; 9 positions match TRBD2. V gave up 4 bases and J gave up 11 bases; unmatched junction bases: 6. The CDR3 is made up of 13 amino acids. The CDR3 sequence: CASSSRGTSQQFF. CDR3 sequence (DNA): TGTGCCAGCAGTTCTAGGGGGACTAGCCAGCAGTTCTTC.

The table lists this clonotype with many counts. CDR3 sequence: CASSDSKGGTDTQYF. In DNA, the CDR3 is TGTGCCAGCAGTGACTCGAAGGGAGGCACAGATACGCAGTATTTT. The chain is built from TRBV6-4 and TRBJ2-3; D is possibly TRBD2 (5 bases). V was clipped by 0 bases and J by 1 base, with 8 bases between them. CDR1 is MRHNA and CDR2 is SNTAGT in the germline V gene. This CDR3 contains 15 residues.

This clonotype was counted at least ten times. The rearrangement uses TRBV27 and TRBJ2-1; TRBD1 matches 10 bases. Trimming cost V 8 bases and J 5 bases; bases outside gene matches: 3. Germline V CDR1 and CDR2: MNHEY, SMNVEV (reference sequence). The CDR3 totals 13 residues. As DNA, the CDR3 is TGTGCCAGCGGGACAGGGGAACACAATGAGCAGTTCTTC. Translated: CASGTGEHNEQFF.

To note about this clonotype: A much larger clone lies a single base off, so this may be a read error. The chain combines TRBV11-2 with TRBJ2-7, with D possibly matching TRBD1 (6 bases). The CDR3 loop spans 16 amino acids. V was cut by 6 bases and J by 3 bases, with 21 bases left in between. The germline V gene has CDR1 SGHAT and CDR2 FQNNGV. CDR3: CASSLVDRTGLYEQYF. CDR3 nucleotide sequence: TGTGCCAGCAGTCTAGTCGACAGGACCGGGCTCTACGAGCAGTACTTC.

The rearrangement uses TRBV6-2 or TRBV6-3 and TRBJ2-3; the D gene is possibly TRBD2 (5 bases). The CDR3 spans 16 residues. With 3 bases removed from V and 2 bases from J, the gap between germline ends came to 15 bases. CDR1 is MNHEY, CDR2 SVGEGT, per germline. The chain's CDR3 is CASSYGSSVVTDTQYF. The DNA of the CDR3 is TGTGCCAGCAGTTATGGAAGTAGCGTTGTCACAGATACGCAGTATTTT.

This clonotype was recorded at least ten times. CDR3 loop: CASSLDLRDQYF. The DNA of the CDR3 is TGTGCCAGCAGCTTAGATCTCCGGGACCAGTACTTC. The gene calls are TRBV11-2 and TRBJ2-5; a possible D gene is TRBD2 (5 bases). Trimming pared 0 bases from V and 10 bases from J, leaving 9 bases between. Germline V gene sequence: CDR1 SGHAT, CDR2 FQNNGV. There are 12 residues in the CDR3.

This clonotype was detected many times. This sequence joins TRBV12-3 or TRBV12-4 and TRBJ2-7; possibly TRBD1 or TRBD2 for D (5 bases each). The ends were cut back, 1 base at V and 2 bases at J, with 9 bases in the middle. The CDR3 has 14 residues. The CDR3 DNA reads TGTGCCAGCAGTTTAGGGCCGGGGCCCTACGAGCAGTACTTC. As protein: CASSLGPGPYEQYF.

This clonotype was observed a handful of times. The V call is TRBV4-1, the J call TRBJ2-3, with 10 positions matching TRBD2. The CDR3 runs 17 residues. Germline lookup yields CDR1 MGHRA and CDR2 YSYEKL. V shed 0 bases, J shed 6 bases, and the junction held 9 bases outside the gene matches. The CDR3 bases are TGCGCCAGCAGCCAAGATGCAGCGGGGGGGACCAAGGATACGCAGTATTTT. As protein: CASSQDAAGGTKDTQYF.

This clonotype was seen more than once but under ten times. This chain connects TRBV7-9 to TRBJ2-3; 9 positions agree with TRBD2. The J segment lost 6 bases and the V segment lost 4 bases, leaving 11 bases of the junction unmatched. Per germline, CDR1 SEHNR and CDR2 FQNEAQ (reference sequence). This CDR3 spans 16 amino acids. The CDR3 region is CASSSPLAGVADTQYF. The CDR3 nucleotides are TGTGCCAGCAGCTCCCCCTTAGCGGGGGTTGCCGATACGCAGTATTTT.

This clonotype was recorded once. The genes are TRBV4-1 and TRBJ1-3; D might be TRBD1 (5 bases). The germline V gene has CDR1 MGHRA and CDR2 YSYEKL. This CDR3 comprises 15 residues. The V and J ends lost 5 bases and 2 bases respectively, with 13 bases between them. The CDR3 coding sequence is TGCGCCAGCAGCGACCCGGGACGCACTGGAAACACCATATATTTT. Translation gives CASSDPGRTGNTIYF.

The chain is built from TRBV2 and TRBJ2-7, with D unclear. V gave up 5 bases and J gave up 7 bases, with 15 bases separating them. Germline loops: CDR1 SNHLY, CDR2 FYNNEI. The CDR3 loop spans 13 amino acids. The CDR3 nucleotides read TGTGCCAGCAGTCGTCCCAAACCGAGGGAGCAGTACTTC. Translating gives CASSRPKPREQYF.

This clonotype was detected only a few times. The V call is TRBV15, the J call TRBJ2-5; maybe TRBD2 (6 bases). This CDR3 contains 16 residues. Germline V gives CDR1 LNHNV, CDR2 YYDKDF (reference sequence). V was clipped by 6 bases and J by 4 bases, with 21 bases between them. CDR3 nucleotides: TGTGCCACCAGTACGACAGCGTTCTTGGAGGGAGAGACCCAGTACTTC. Translated: CATSTTAFLEGETQYF.

This clonotype has at least ten counts. This sequence joins TRBV6-5 and TRBJ2-7; TRBD1 agrees at 7 bases. Looked up from germline, CDR1 is MNHEY and CDR2 is SVGAGI. Trimming took 2 bases from V and 2 from J; bases not matched to a gene: 6. This CDR3 contains 15 residues. CDR3 residues: CASSYKTGITYEQYF. The CDR3 region has the DNA TGTGCCAGCAGTTACAAGACAGGGATCACCTACGAGCAGTACTTC.

Written as DNA, the CDR3 is TGTGCCAGCAGTTTACGGGGAACCAAAAACATTCAGTACTTC. It is translated as CASSLRGTKNIQYF. V gene TRBV28 combines with J gene TRBJ2-4; TRBD2 is a possible D gene (5 bases). The CDR3 sequence is 14 residues long. Between the trimmed V and J ends, which lost 2 bases and 2 bases, there was a span of 7 bases. Looked up from germline, CDR1 is MDHEN and CDR2 is SYDVKM.

In this sample, this clonotype turned up many times. The chain joins TRBV5-5 to TRBJ2-7; the D gene could be TRBD1 or TRBD2 (6 bases each). This CDR3 region has 14 residues. The ends were cut back, 4 bases at V and 7 bases at J, with 18 bases in the middle. CDR1 is SGHKS and CDR2 is YYEKEE in the germline V gene (reference sequence). CDR3 coding DNA: TGTGCCAGCAGCACTCTGGGGGGCCGGGGGGAGCAGTACTTC. Residues: CASSTLGGRGEQYF.

This clonotype has ten or more counts. The V gene is TRBV7-9, the J gene TRBJ2-5, with TRBD1 matching over 9 bases. The CDR3 spans 16 residues. Trimming at V came to 5 bases and at J to 5 bases, leaving 12 bases not matched to a gene. The germline V gene encodes CDR1 SEHNR and CDR2 FQNEAQ (reference sequence). The CDR3 sequence: CASSRRDRVNSETQYF. CDR3 DNA: TGTGCCAGCAGCCGCCGGGACAGGGTAAACAGTGAGACCCAGTACTTC.

This clonotype has ten or more counts. The rearrangement uses TRBV10-3 and TRBJ1-2, with D possibly TRBD1 on 5 matching bases. The CDR3 is 14 residues long. The germline V and J ends were trimmed by 4 bases and 6 bases, with 15 bases remaining between them. Germline CDR1 and CDR2: ENHRY and SYGVKD. DNA of the CDR3: TGTGCCATCAGTGTTCTCCCGGACACTGATGGCTACACCTTC. It codes for CAISVLPDTDGYTF.

The chain carries TRBV6-1 and TRBJ2-3; 7 positions match TRBD1. V was clipped by 1 base and J by 6 bases; unmatched bases: 10. Germline V gene lookup returns CDR1 MNHNS and CDR2 SASEGT. The CDR3 consists of 16 residues. This CDR3 is CASSEGAAVRGDTQYF. For the CDR3, the DNA is TGTGCCAGCAGTGAAGGAGCGGCCGTCAGGGGGGATACGCAGTATTTT.

In this sample, this clonotype turned up many times. The genes are TRBV7-9 and TRBJ1-4; D possibly corresponds to TRBD1 (5 bases). Trimming removed 1 base from V and 8 bases from J, with 8 bases in between. The CDR3 consists of 13 residues. CDR1 is SEHNR and CDR2 is FQNEAQ in the germline V gene (reference sequence). The CDR3 DNA reads as TGTGCCAGCAGCTTAGTGCAGGGCGAAAAACTGTTTTTT. Its protein is CASSLVQGEKLFF.

This clonotype was detected ten times or more. The genes are TRBV7-2 and TRBJ2-5; possibly TRBD2 for D (5 bases). The CDR3 is 13 amino acids. In germline, CDR1 is SGHTA, CDR2 FQGNSA. Trimming left V 6 bases short and J 5 bases short, with 13 bases between. The CDR3 DNA reads as TGTGCCAGCAGACCCCCAGCGGCGGAGACCCAGTACTTC. Translating it yields CASRPPAAETQYF.

This clonotype was detected once. The chain joins TRBV24-1 to TRBJ2-1; D perhaps matches TRBD2 (6 bases). Trimming removed 5 bases from V and 3 bases from J, with 7 bases in between. The CDR3 is 13 residues long. The germline gives CDR1 KGHDR, CDR2 SFDVKD. The CDR3 loop is CATSVGGYNEQFF. The DNA for the CDR3 is TGTGCCACCAGTGTGGGGGGCTACAATGAGCAGTTCTTC.

This clonotype was seen repeatedly, ten times or more. The V call is TRBV2, the J call TRBJ2-1; a possible D gene is TRBD1 (6 bases). This CDR3 is built from 15 residues. Germline V gene data show CDR1 as SNHLY and CDR2 as FYNNEI. The germline V and J ends were trimmed by 7 bases and 7 bases, with 20 bases remaining between them. The DNA of the CDR3 is TGTGCCAGCACAGTGCCTAAGGGCAGGGGTAATGAGCAGTTCTTC. It specifies CASTVPKGRGNEQFF.

The chain recombines TRBV24-1 with TRBJ2-2; 10 bases line up with TRBD2. Germline V CDR1 and CDR2: KGHDR, SFDVKD. This CDR3 comprises 18 residues. J was trimmed by 3 bases and V by 1 base; bases with no gene match: 7. CDR3 bases: TGTGCCACCAGTGATTTACAGCGGGGGGGTCGAGACACCGGGGAGCTGTTTTTT. This gives the protein CATSDLQRGGRDTGELFF.

There are a few counts of this clonotype. The chain carries TRBV12-3 or TRBV12-4 and TRBJ1-3; no clear D gene. This CDR3 is built from 13 residues. V shed 3 bases and J shed 4 bases, with 7 bases lying between them. CDR3 loop: CASSFEGGNTIYF. As DNA, the CDR3 is TGTGCCAGCAGTTTCGAGGGAGGAAACACCATATATTTT.

The table lists this clonotype with a few counts. The rearrangement uses TRBV12-3 or TRBV12-4 and TRBJ2-1; 8 bases align to TRBD1. The CDR3 length is 17 residues. The J segment lost 2 bases and the V segment lost 1 base, leaving 7 bases of the junction unmatched. In DNA form, the CDR3 reads TGTGCCAGCAGTTTAGGCCCCCGACAGGGGCCCTACAATGAGCAGTTCTTC. Its protein is CASSLGPRQGPYNEQFF.

This clonotype was seen only a few times. The genes are TRBV4-1 and TRBJ2-1; 7 bases line up with TRBD2. Germline CDR1 MGHRA, CDR2 YSYEKL. The CDR3 sequence is 16 residues long. V dropped 0 bases and J dropped 1; count of bases not matched to a gene: 3. The CDR3 bases are TGCGCCAGCAGCCAAGAACTAGCGTTGTCCTACAATGAGCAGTTCTTC. It encodes CASSQELALSYNEQFF.

To note about this clonotype: At one end, the junction sequence differs from germline, possibly due to a read error. V usage is TRBV2 and J usage is TRBJ2-1; 7 nucleotides line up with TRBD1. The germline gives CDR1 SNHLY, CDR2 FYNNEI. The CDR3 has 9 residues. The CDR3 region is CASNPGQSF. The CDR3 nucleotides are TGTGCCAGCAACCCGGGACAGTCCTTC. Full variable domain (missing parts from reference TRBV2 and TRBJ2-1): EPEVTQTPSHQVTQMGQEVILRCVPISNHLYFYWYRQILGQKVEFLVSFYNNEISEKSEIFDDQFSVERPDGSNFTLKIRSTKLEDSAMYFCASNPGQSFGPGTRLTVL.

This clonotype was seen a few times. The CDR3 is CASRRTGGSEQYF. The CDR3 DNA sequence: TGTGCCAGCAGGAGGACAGGGGGATCCGAGCAGTACTTC. V is TRBV6-2 or TRBV6-3 and J is TRBJ2-7; 10 bases are shared with TRBD1. This CDR3 has 13 amino acids. Germline assignment: CDR1 MNHEY and CDR2 SVGEGT. V gave up 6 bases and J gave up 6 bases; unmatched junction bases: 5.

This clonotype was counted many times. The chain has TRBV5-8 and TRBJ1-1, with D uncertain. CDR3 length: 14 amino acids. The ends were cut back, 4 bases at V and 5 bases at J, with 15 bases in the middle. The germline V gene encodes CDR1 SGHTS and CDR2 YDEGEE. CDR3 residues: CASSLLRGRTEAFF. The CDR3 DNA reads as TGTGCCAGCAGCCTACTCCGTGGGAGGACTGAAGCTTTCTTT.

This clonotype was seen ten or more times. The chain joins TRBV12-3 or TRBV12-4 to TRBJ2-1; 10 nucleotides match TRBD2. The CDR3 totals 16 residues. J was trimmed by 0 bases and V by 7 bases; bases with no gene match: 6. CDR3 in DNA: TGTGCCAGCACAACTAGCGGGGCCTACTCCTACAATGAGCAGTTCTTC. This codes for CASTTSGAYSYNEQFF.